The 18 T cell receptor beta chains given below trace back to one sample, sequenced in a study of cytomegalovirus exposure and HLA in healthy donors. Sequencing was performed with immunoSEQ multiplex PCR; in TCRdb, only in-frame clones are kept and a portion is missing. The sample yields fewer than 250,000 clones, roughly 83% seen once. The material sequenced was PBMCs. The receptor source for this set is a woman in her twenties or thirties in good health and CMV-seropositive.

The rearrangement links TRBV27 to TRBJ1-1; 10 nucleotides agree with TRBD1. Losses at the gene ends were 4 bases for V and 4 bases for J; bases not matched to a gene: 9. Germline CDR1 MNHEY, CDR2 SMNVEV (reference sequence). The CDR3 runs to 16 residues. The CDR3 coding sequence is TGTGCCAGCAGTTCTTCACGGGACAGGGGCTCCACTGAAGCTTTCTTT. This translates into CASSSSRDRGSTEAFF.

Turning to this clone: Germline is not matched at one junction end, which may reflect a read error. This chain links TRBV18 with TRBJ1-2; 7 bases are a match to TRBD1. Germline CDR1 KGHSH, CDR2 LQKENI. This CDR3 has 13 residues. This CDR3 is CASSPQGTHGYTF. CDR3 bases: TGTGCCAGCTCGCCACAGGGGACCCATGGCTACACCTTC.

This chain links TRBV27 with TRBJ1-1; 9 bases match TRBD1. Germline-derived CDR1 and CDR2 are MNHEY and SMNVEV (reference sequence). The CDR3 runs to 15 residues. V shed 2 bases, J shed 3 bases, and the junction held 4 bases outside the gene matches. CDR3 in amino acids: CASSLGGTGYTEAFF. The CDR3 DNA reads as TGTGCCAGCAGTTTAGGAGGGACAGGGTACACTGAAGCTTTCTTT.

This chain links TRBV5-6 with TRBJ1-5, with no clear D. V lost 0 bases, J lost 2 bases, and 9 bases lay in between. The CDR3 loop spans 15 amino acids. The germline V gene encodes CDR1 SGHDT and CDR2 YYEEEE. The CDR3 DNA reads TGTGCCAGCAGCTTGGGACGGTTAGGCAATCAGCCCCAGCATTTT. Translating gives CASSLGRLGNQPQHF.

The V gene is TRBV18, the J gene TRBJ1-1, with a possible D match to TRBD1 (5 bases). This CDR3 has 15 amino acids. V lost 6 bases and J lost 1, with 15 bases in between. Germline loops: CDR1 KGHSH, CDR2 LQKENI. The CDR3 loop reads CASSQSGTENTEAFF. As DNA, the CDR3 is TGTGCCAGCTCGCAATCTGGGACGGAGAACACTGAAGCTTTCTTT.

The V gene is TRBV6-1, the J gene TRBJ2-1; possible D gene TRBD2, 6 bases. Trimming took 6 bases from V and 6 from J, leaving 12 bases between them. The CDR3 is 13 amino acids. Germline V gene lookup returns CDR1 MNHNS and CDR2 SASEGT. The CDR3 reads CASRAGMGNEQFF. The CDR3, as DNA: TGTGCCAGCAGGGCGGGAATGGGCAATGAGCAGTTCTTC.

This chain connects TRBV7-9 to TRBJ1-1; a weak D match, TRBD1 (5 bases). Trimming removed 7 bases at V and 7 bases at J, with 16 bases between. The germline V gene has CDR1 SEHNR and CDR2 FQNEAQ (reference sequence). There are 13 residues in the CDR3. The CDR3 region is CASTLRDSSEAFF. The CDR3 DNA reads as TGTGCCAGCACTCTCCGGGACTCGAGTGAAGCTTTCTTT.

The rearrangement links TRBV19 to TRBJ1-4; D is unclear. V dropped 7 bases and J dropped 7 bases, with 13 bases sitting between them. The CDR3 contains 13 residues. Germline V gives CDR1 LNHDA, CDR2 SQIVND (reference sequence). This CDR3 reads CASKPYSSEKLFF. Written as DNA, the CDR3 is TGTGCCAGTAAACCCTACTCAAGTGAAAAACTGTTTTTT. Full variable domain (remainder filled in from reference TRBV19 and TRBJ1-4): DGGITQSPKYLFRKEGQNVTLSCEQNLNHDAMYWYRQDPGQGLRLIYYSQIVNDFQKGDIAEGYSVSREKKESFPLTVTSAQKNPTAFYLCASKPYSSEKLFFGSGTQLSVL.

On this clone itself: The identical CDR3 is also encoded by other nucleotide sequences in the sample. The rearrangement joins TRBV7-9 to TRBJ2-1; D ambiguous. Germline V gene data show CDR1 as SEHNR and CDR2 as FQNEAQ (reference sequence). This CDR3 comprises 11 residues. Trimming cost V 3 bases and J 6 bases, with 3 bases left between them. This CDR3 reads CASSLGNEQFF. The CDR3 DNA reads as TGTGCCAGCAGCTTGGGCAATGAGCAGTTCTTC. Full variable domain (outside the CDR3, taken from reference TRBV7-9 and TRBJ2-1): DTGVSQNPRHKITKRGQNVTFRCDPISEHNRLYWYRQTLGQGPEFLTYFQNEAQLEKSRLLSDRFSAERPKGSFSTLEIQRTEQGDSAMYLCASSLGNEQFFGPGTRLTVL.

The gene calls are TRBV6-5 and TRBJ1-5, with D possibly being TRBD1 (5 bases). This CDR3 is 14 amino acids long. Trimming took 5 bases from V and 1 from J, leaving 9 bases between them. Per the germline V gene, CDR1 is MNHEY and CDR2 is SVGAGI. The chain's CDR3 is CASSDRDSNQPQHF. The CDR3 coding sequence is TGTGCCAGCAGTGACCGGGACAGCAATCAGCCCCAGCATTTT.

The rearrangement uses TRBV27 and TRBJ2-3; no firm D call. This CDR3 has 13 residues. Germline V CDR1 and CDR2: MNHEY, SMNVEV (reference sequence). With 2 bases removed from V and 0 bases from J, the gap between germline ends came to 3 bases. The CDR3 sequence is CASSLPSTDTQYF. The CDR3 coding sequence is TGTGCCAGCAGTTTACCTAGCACAGATACGCAGTATTTT.

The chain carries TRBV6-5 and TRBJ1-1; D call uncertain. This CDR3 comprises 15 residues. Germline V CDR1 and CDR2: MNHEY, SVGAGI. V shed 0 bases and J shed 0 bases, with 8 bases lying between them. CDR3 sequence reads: CASSYSTLMNTEAFF. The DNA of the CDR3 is TGTGCCAGCAGTTACTCGACGCTTATGAACACTGAAGCTTTCTTT.

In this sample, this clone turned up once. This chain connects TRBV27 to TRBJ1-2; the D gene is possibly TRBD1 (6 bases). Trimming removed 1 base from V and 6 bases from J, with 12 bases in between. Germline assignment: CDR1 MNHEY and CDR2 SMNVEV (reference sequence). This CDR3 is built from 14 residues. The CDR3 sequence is CASSLLGQGHGYTF. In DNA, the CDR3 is TGTGCCAGCAGTTTATTGGGGCAGGGGCATGGCTACACCTTC.

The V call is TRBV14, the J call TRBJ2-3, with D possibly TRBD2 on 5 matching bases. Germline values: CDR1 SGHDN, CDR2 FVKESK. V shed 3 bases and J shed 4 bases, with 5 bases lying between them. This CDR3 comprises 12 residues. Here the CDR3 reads CASSHGADTQYF. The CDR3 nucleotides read TGTGCCAGCAGCCACGGGGCAGATACGCAGTATTTT. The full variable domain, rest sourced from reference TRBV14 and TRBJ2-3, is EAGVTQFPSHSVIEKGQTVTLRCDPISGHDNLYWYRRVMGKEIKFLLHFVKESKQDESGMPNNRFLAERTGGTYSTLKVQPAELEDSGVYFCASSHGADTQYFGPGTRLTVL.

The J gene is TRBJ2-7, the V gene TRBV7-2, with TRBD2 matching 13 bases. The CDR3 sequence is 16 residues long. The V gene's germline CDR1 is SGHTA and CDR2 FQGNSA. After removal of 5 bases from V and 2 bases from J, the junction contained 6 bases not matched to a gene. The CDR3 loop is CASSPMGLAGTYEQYF. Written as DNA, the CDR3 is TGTGCCAGCAGCCCCATGGGACTAGCGGGAACCTACGAGCAGTACTTC.

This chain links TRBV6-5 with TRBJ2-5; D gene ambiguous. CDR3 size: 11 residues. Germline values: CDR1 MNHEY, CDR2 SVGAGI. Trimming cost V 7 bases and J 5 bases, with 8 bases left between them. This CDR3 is CASTLGETQYF. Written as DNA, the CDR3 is TGTGCCAGCACCCTAGGGGAGACCCAGTACTTC.

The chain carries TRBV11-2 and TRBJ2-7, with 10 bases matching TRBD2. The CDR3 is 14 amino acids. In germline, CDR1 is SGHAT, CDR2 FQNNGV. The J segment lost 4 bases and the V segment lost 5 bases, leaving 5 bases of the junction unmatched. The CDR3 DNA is TGTGCCAGCAGCACCGCACTAGCGGGGTACGAGCAGTACTTC. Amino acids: CASSTALAGYEQYF. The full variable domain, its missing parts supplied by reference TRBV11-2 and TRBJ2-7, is EAGVAQSPRYKIIEKRQSVAFWCNPISGHATLYWYQQILGQGPKLLIQFQNNGVVDDSQLPKDRFSAERLKGVDSTLKIQPAKLEDSAVYLCASSTALAGYEQYFGPGTRLTVT.

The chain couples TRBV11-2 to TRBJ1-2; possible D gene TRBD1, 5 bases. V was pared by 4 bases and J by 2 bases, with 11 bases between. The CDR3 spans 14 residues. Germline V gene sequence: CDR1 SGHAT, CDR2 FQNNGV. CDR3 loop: CASSSDSSNYGYTF. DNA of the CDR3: TGTGCCAGCAGCTCCGACAGTTCAAACTATGGCTACACCTTC.